This T cell receptor beta chain was captured by sequencing in a study of Ad26.COV2.S vaccination and SARS-CoV-2 variants. Data came from immunoSEQ multiplex PCR; TCRdb stores just in-frame clones and leaves some out. Of around 450,000 clones in the sample, approximately 89% are singletons; the top ten hold around 2.6%. Germline V gives CDR1 MNHNY, CDR2 SVGAGI (reference sequence). The V end lost 0 bases, the J end lost 9 bases, and 14 bases lay between the germline ends. The CDR3 loop spans 14 amino acids. Sample treatment: around 19 received Ad26.COV2.S at low or high dose, single or two shots; five or six received placebo; per-sample allocation not given. Following the first vaccine or placebo injection, samples were taken on day 63. Donation came from an adult in Boston who was aged 18-55 years.

This TCR was recovered from a person aged 18-60 years who received the Ad26.COV2.S COVID-19 vaccine or a placebo. The chain has TRBV6-6 and TRBJ2-5; the D gene is possibly TRBD2 (5 bases). The sample consisted of peripheral blood, taken in a trial of Ad26.COV2.S vaccine versus placebo. The CDR3 coding sequence is TGTGCCAGCAGTTACTCTGTGACTAAAGGGTCCCAGTACTTC. Amino acids: CASSYSVTKGSQYF.